The next 21 T cell receptor beta chains were all read from a single sample in a study of T cell changes during pregnancy in multiple sclerosis (dated by TCRdb to about 2019). Preparation of the library involved the immunoSEQ multiplex PCR assay. TCRdb obtained this table from immuneACCESS and retained in-frame rearrangements with V and J assigned. These tables miss some clones; where compared with another copy, unresolved V genes account for less than half of the shortfall, and the remainder is unexplained. The sample has more than 35,000 clones on record, less than 95% of them singletons. The ten largest clonotypes hold around 0.48% of the sample. The input for sequencing was CD4+ T cells from peripheral blood mononuclear cells, taken in the first trimester of pregnancy. The receptors originated from a female donor in good health, enrolled as a control in a pregnancy study.

The rearrangement links TRBV9 to TRBJ1-1; 7 nucleotides line up with TRBD1. The V segment lost 3 bases and the J segment 5 bases; nucleotides outside the gene matches: 7. The germline V gene has CDR1 SGDLS and CDR2 YYNGEE. The CDR3 length is 14 residues. In nucleotides, the CDR3 is TGTGCCAGCAGCGGGTCGACAGGGCGGACTGAAGCTTTCTTT. Translation gives CASSGSTGRTEAFF.

With regard to this clone: Relative to the germline gene, one junction end is altered; a read error may explain this. CDR3 residues: CASSLSTDYMVSF. The CDR3 bases are TGTGCCAGCAGCTTGTCAACCGACTATATGGTATCCTTC. J is TRBJ1-2 and V is TRBV5-5; D is undetermined. The CDR3 covers 13 residues. CDR1 is SGHKS and CDR2 is YYEKEE in the germline V gene (reference sequence).

This clone was observed once. The chain combines TRBV9 with TRBJ1-2, with 7 nucleotides matching TRBD1. V lost 4 bases and J lost 3; bases outside the gene matches: 12. CDR1 and CDR2 (germline): SGDLS, YYNGEE. The CDR3 length is 16 residues. The CDR3 loop is CASSLRPGDSHYGYTF. In DNA form, the CDR3 reads TGTGCCAGCAGCCTCCGCCCCGGGGACAGTCACTATGGCTACACCTTC.

Only one count was recorded for this clone. The V gene is TRBV29-1, the J gene TRBJ1-1, with D tentatively TRBD1 (5 bases). This CDR3 is built from 13 residues. CDR1 is SQVTM and CDR2 is ANQGSEA in the germline V gene. The V and J ends lost 5 bases and 5 bases respectively, with 15 bases between them. This CDR3 reads CSVPGGMGTEAFF. The CDR3 DNA sequence: TGCAGCGTTCCTGGGGGGATGGGGACTGAAGCTTTCTTT.

The rearrangement links TRBV6-5 to TRBJ2-7; no firm D call. This CDR3 region has 14 residues. V lost 8 bases, J lost 0 bases, and 14 bases lay in between. Germline CDR1 is MNHEY and CDR2 is SVGAGI. The CDR3 region has the DNA TGTGCCAGCCGAGAGGAAAGAATCTCCTACGAGCAGTACTTC. Protein product: CASREERISYEQYF.

The chain has TRBV7-8 and TRBJ2-7, with 10 bases aligning to TRBD1. Germline assignment: CDR1 SGHVS and CDR2 FQNEAQ. The CDR3 has 15 amino acids. V was pared by 5 bases and J by 6 bases, with 10 bases of the junction left unmatched. CDR3 DNA: TGTGCCAGCAGCAGCGGCCGGGACAGGGGCGGCGAGCAGTACTTC. This encodes CASSSGRDRGGEQYF.

The chain couples TRBV27 to TRBJ2-1; TRBD2 matches at 7 bases. Germline lookup yields CDR1 MNHEY and CDR2 SMNVEV (reference sequence). V lost 7 bases and J lost 1; bases outside the gene matches: 13. The CDR3 sequence is 17 residues long. In DNA, the CDR3 is TGTGCCAGCAACCCCTTAGGAGCGGGGAGTTCCTACAATGAGCAGTTCTTC. Translation: CASNPLGAGSSYNEQFF.

The chain couples TRBV12-5 to TRBJ1-1; TRBD1 matches at 8 bases. The CDR3 is 15 residues long. From germline, CDR1 is LGHNT and CDR2 FRNRAP. With 5 bases clipped from V and 4 bases from J, the junction kept 9 bases outside the gene matches. The DNA of the CDR3 is TGTGCTAGTGGTCCGTCGACAGGGGCGATCACTGAAGCTTTCTTT. Encoded protein: CASGPSTGAITEAFF.

The chain combines TRBV18 with TRBJ1-4; no clear D. The CDR3 totals 13 residues. Trimming removed 4 bases from V and 5 bases from J, with 8 bases in between. Germline values: CDR1 KGHSH, CDR2 LQKENI. CDR3 residues: CASSLSRNEKLFF. The CDR3 region has the DNA TGTGCCAGCTCACTTTCCAGAAATGAAAAACTGTTTTTT.

The chain joins TRBV5-8 to TRBJ2-1; D is uncertain. CDR1 is SGHTS and CDR2 is YDEGEE in the germline V gene. CDR3 length: 13 amino acids. V gave up 2 bases and J gave up 4 bases, with 7 bases separating them. The CDR3 is CASSFDLYNEQFF. CDR3 nucleotide sequence: TGTGCCAGCAGCTTCGACTTGTACAATGAGCAGTTCTTC. The variable domain in full, with the rest retrieved from reference TRBV5-8 and TRBJ2-1, is EAGVTQSPTHLIKTRGQQATLRCSPISGHTSVYWYQQALGLGLQFLLWYDEGEERNRGNFPPRFSGRQFPNYSSELNVNALELEDSALYLCASSFDLYNEQFFGPGTRLTVL.

J is TRBJ2-6 and V is TRBV27; unclear D gene. The CDR3 consists of 14 residues. Trimming took 6 bases from V and 0 from J, leaving 6 bases between them. Germline V gene sequence: CDR1 MNHEY, CDR2 SMNVEV (reference sequence). The CDR3 sequence: CASSLSSGANVLTF. DNA of the CDR3: TGTGCCAGCAGCCTCAGCTCTGGGGCCAACGTCCTGACTTTC.

V gene TRBV30 combines with J gene TRBJ1-6; no clear D gene. Germline values: CDR1 GTSNPN, CDR2 SVGIG (reference sequence). CDR3 length: 15 amino acids. V lost 2 bases, J lost 7 bases, and 15 bases lay in between. CDR3 region: CAWSLPRPGNSPLHF. The CDR3 region has the DNA TGTGCCTGGAGTCTTCCACGACCGGGAAATTCACCCCTCCACTTT. The full variable domain, with the rest looked up from reference TRBV30 and TRBJ1-6, is SQTIHQWPATLVQPVGSPLSLECTVEGTSNPNLYWYRQAAGRGLQLLFYSVGIGQISSEVPQNLSASRPQDRQFILSSKKLLLSDSGFYLCAWSLPRPGNSPLHFGNGTRLTVT.

The chain carries TRBV19 and TRBJ2-6, with D possibly TRBD1 on 6 matching bases. The length of the CDR3 is 15 residues. Trimming took 7 bases from V and 1 from J, leaving 11 bases between them. Per the germline V gene, CDR1 is LNHDA and CDR2 is SQIVND (reference sequence). Here the CDR3 reads CASTSQGSGANVLTF. The DNA for the CDR3 is TGTGCCAGTACCTCTCAGGGGTCTGGGGCCAACGTCCTGACTTTC. The entire variable domain, with the rest obtained from reference TRBV19 and TRBJ2-6, is as follows: DGGITQSPKYLFRKEGQNVTLSCEQNLNHDAMYWYRQDPGQGLRLIYYSQIVNDFQKGDIAEGYSVSREKKESFPLTVTSAQKNPTAFYLCASTSQGSGANVLTFGAGSRLTVL.

The chain uses TRBV9 and TRBJ2-7, with D maybe TRBD1 (5 bases). The CDR3 runs to 14 residues. Trimming took 0 bases from V and 6 from J, leaving 13 bases between them. Per the germline V gene, CDR1 is SGDLS and CDR2 is YYNGEE. The DNA of the CDR3 is TGTGCCAGCAGCGTAGTGGCCCAGGGTGGCGAGCAGTACTTC. As protein: CASSVVAQGGEQYF.

The chain combines TRBV30 with TRBJ1-2; D ambiguous. The CDR3 covers 15 residues. Germline V gene data show CDR1 as GTSNPN and CDR2 as SVGIG (reference sequence). V was pared by 1 base and J by 1 base, with 13 bases between. The CDR3 sequence: CAWSGASSLNYGYTF. The DNA of the CDR3 is TGTGCCTGGAGTGGGGCATCGTCTCTTAACTATGGCTACACCTTC. Using reference TRBV30 and TRBJ1-2 for the parts outside the CDR3, the full variable domain is SQTIHQWPATLVQPVGSPLSLECTVEGTSNPNLYWYRQAAGRGLQLLFYSVGIGQISSEVPQNLSASRPQDRQFILSSKKLLLSDSGFYLCAWSGASSLNYGYTFGSGTRLTVV.

This sequence joins TRBV6-6 and TRBJ1-3; D unclear. Trimming removed 2 bases at V and 0 bases at J, with 11 bases between. This CDR3 is 16 amino acids long. Germline V gives CDR1 MNHNY, CDR2 SVGAGI (reference sequence). The CDR3 here is CASSYAGQLSGNTIYF. In DNA, the CDR3 is TGTGCCAGCAGTTACGCTGGTCAACTCTCTGGAAACACCATATATTTT.

The V gene is TRBV28, the J gene TRBJ1-4; perhaps TRBD1 as D (6 bases). This CDR3 region has 16 residues. Trimming removed 4 bases from V and 3 bases from J, with 15 bases in between. In germline, CDR1 is MDHEN, CDR2 SYDVKM. Written as DNA, the CDR3 is TGTGCCAGCAGTTGGGGGCAGGCAGCCGCTAATGAAAAACTGTTTTTT. This translates into CASSWGQAAANEKLFF.

This sequence joins TRBV25-1 and TRBJ1-2; TRBD1 might be the D (6 bases). Germline V CDR1 and CDR2: MGHDK, SYGVNS. Trimming stripped 3 bases from V and 4 bases from J, with 15 bases between. The CDR3 length is 15 residues. CDR3 protein: CASSDFTGTPYGYTF. The CDR3 nucleotides are TGTGCCAGCAGTGATTTTACCGGGACACCCTATGGCTACACCTTC.

This clone was seen only once. The rearrangement joins TRBV7-2 to TRBJ1-4, with unresolved D. Germline values: CDR1 SGHTA, CDR2 FQGNSA. The CDR3 runs to 12 residues. Trimming took off 0 bases at V and 11 bases at J, with 7 bases between the two ends. Here the CDR3 DNA reads TGTGCCAGCAGCTTAGCCCCTCCGAAACTGTTTTTT. Translated, it gives CASSLAPPKLFF.

The CDR3 DNA follows: TGTGCCAGCAGCTTAGTGGCGACTGAGCAGTATTTT. It codes for CASSLVATEQYF. The chain is built from TRBV7-2 and TRBJ2-3; D gene uncertain. This CDR3 comprises 12 residues. Germline V gene data show CDR1 as SGHTA and CDR2 as FQGNSA. V lost 1 base, J lost 11 bases, and 10 bases lay in between.

The V call is TRBV5-1, the J call TRBJ1-1; D gene unclear. The CDR3 length is 13 residues. V lost 3 bases and J lost 0, with 6 bases in between. Germline V gene sequence: CDR1 SGHRS, CDR2 YFSETQ. In DNA, the CDR3 is TGCGCCAGCAGCTCATACTTGAACACTGAAGCTTTCTTT. It yields the protein CASSSYLNTEAFF.